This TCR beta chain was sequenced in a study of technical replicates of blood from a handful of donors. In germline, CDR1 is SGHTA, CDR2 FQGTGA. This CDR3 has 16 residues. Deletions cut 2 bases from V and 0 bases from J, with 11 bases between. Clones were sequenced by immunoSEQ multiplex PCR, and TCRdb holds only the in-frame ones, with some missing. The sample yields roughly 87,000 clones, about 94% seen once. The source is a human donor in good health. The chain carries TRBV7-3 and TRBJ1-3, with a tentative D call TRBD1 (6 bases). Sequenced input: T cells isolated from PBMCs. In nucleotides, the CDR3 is TGTGCCAGCAGCTTACTAGGGGGATTCTCTGGAAACACCATATATTTT. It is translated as CASSLLGGFSGNTIYF.